This entry lists 3 T cell receptor beta chains sequenced from one sample in a study of blood T cell repertoires in COVID-19. Repertoires were generated with immunoSEQ multiplex PCR, while TCRdb's copy carries only in-frame clones and drops some. The data hold 200,000 to 250,000 clones, with about 85% observed a single time. Sequenced: peripheral blood. These TCRs come from a man aged 50 to 60 who had recovered from COVID-19.

The CDR3, as DNA: TGTGCCTGGAGTGTTCTAGCGGGAGGAGGCAATGAGCAGTTCTTC. Translation gives CAWSVLAGGGNEQFF. The rearrangement uses TRBV30 and TRBJ2-1; TRBD2 matches at 11 bases. The CDR3 is made up of 15 amino acids. V lost 0 bases and J lost 6; bases outside the gene matches: 4. CDR1 is GTSNPN and CDR2 is SVGIG in the germline V gene (reference sequence).

This clone appeared a single time. This chain connects TRBV7-8 to TRBJ2-5; a possible D gene is TRBD2 (5 bases). Germline V gene data show CDR1 as SGHVS and CDR2 as FQNEAQ. The CDR3 has 15 residues. V lost 0 bases, J lost 0 bases, and 8 bases lay in between. Here the CDR3 DNA reads TGTGCCAGCAGCTTAGCCACGGGAAACCAAGAGACCCAGTACTTC. It yields the protein CASSLATGNQETQYF. Supplemented by reference TRBV7-8 and TRBJ2-5, the full variable domain reads GAGVSQSPRYKVAKRGQDVALRCDPISGHVSLFWYQQALGQGPEFLTYFQNEAQLDKSGLPSDRFFAERPEGSVSTLKIQRTQQEDSAVYLCASSLATGNQETQYFGPGTRLLVL.

This rearrangement joins TRBV27 to TRBJ2-2; unclear D gene. The CDR3 length is 12 residues. Trimming shortened V by 5 bases and J by 3 bases, and 4 bases separated the two germline ends. Germline-derived CDR1 and CDR2 are MNHEY and SMNVEV (reference sequence). The CDR3 loop reads CASSLHTGELFF. As DNA, the CDR3 is TGTGCCAGCAGTCTACACACCGGGGAGCTGTTTTTT.